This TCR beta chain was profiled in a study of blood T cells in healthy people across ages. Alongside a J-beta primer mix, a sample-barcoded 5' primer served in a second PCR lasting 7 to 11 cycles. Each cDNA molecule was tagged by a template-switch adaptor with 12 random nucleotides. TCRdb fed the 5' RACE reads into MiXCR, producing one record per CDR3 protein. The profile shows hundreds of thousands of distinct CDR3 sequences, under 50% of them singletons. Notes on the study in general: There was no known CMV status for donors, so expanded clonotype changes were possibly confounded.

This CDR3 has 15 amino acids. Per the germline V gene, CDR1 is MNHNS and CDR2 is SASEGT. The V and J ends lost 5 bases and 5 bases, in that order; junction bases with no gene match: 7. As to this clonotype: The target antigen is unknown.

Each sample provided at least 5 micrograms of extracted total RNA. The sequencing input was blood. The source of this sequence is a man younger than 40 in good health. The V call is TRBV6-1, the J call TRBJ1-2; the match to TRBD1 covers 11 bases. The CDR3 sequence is CASSTGQGALYGYTF. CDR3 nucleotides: TGTGCCAGCAGTACCGGACAGGGGGCTTTATATGGCTACACCTTC.